This T cell receptor beta chain was captured in a study of CD4 T cells in relation to SARS-CoV-2 and coronaviruses. CD4+ T cells from unexposed donors were obtained before the COVID-19 pandemic (2011-2018). CDR3 length equals 13 residues. The germline V gene has CDR1 SGHTA and CDR2 FQGNSA. J gave up 2 bases and V 6 bases, and 0 bases lay outside the gene matches. Naive and memory CD4+ T cell DNA was deep-sequenced without culture. Assay: immunoSEQ multiplex PCR; the TCRdb copy retains only in-frame clones and omits some. The data show approximately 70,000 clones, with more than 85% seen just once and approximately 0.25% held by the top ten.

The V gene is TRBV7-2, the J gene TRBJ2-1, with 8 bases aligning to TRBD2. The specimen sequenced was naive CD4+ T cells from PBMCs. Regarding subset: naive CD4+ T cells isolated by negative enrichment. This TCR came from a human donor in good health. CDR3: CASRGLAYNEQFF. The DNA of the CDR3 is TGTGCCAGCAGGGGACTAGCCTACAATGAGCAGTTCTTC.